The 9 T cell receptor beta chains below all came from one sample that was sequenced in a study of blood T cell repertoires in COVID-19. Profiled with immunoSEQ multiplex PCR; TCRdb holds only in-frame clones, not every one. The sample carries roughly 120,000 clones, 80% to 90% recorded once. The material sequenced was peripheral blood. All receptors come from a human donor in a cohort sampled during active COVID-19.

The V and J genes are TRBV28 and TRBJ2-3; tentatively, D is TRBD1 (6 bases). Deletions cut 6 bases from V and 1 base from J, with 11 bases between. In germline, CDR1 is MDHEN, CDR2 SYDVKM. This CDR3 comprises 14 residues. CDR3 region: CASSLRGRTDTQYF. CDR3 DNA: TGTGCCAGCAGCCTCAGGGGCCGCACAGATACGCAGTATTTT.

This chain uses TRBV3-1 (or the pseudogene TRBV3-2) with TRBJ1-4; a possible D gene is TRBD1 (5 bases). The CDR3 runs 13 residues. Germline CDR1 is LGHDT and CDR2 is YNNKEL (reference sequence). Trimming pared 0 bases from V and 10 bases from J, leaving 9 bases between. CDR3 sequence: CASSQDGASKLFF. In DNA, the CDR3 is TGTGCCAGCAGCCAAGATGGGGCATCAAAACTGTTTTTT.

The V call is TRBV19, the J call TRBJ2-2; 7 bases line up with TRBD2. J gave up 3 bases and V 4 bases, and 8 bases lay outside the gene matches. The CDR3 has 16 residues. Germline V gene lookup returns CDR1 LNHDA and CDR2 SQIVND (reference sequence). The CDR3 sequence is CASSTSTSGDTGELFF. The CDR3 nucleotides are TGTGCCAGTAGTACATCCACAAGCGGGGACACCGGGGAGCTGTTTTTT.

The chain combines TRBV6-5 with TRBJ2-7; 9 positions match TRBD1. This CDR3 comprises 14 residues. Unmatched junction bases numbered 6, after V lost 6 bases and J lost 3 bases. Germline V gene sequence: CDR1 MNHEY, CDR2 SVGAGI. CDR3 nucleotide sequence: TGTGCCAGCAGATGGGGGACAGGGCGCTACGAGCAGTACTTC. This translates into CASRWGTGRYEQYF.

The gene calls are TRBV6-4 and TRBJ2-4; 7 bases map to TRBD1. CDR3 length: 16 residues. Germline V gene data show CDR1 as MRHNA and CDR2 as SNTAGT. Trimming at V came to 0 bases and at J to 0 bases, leaving 2 bases not matched to a gene. As DNA, the CDR3 is TGTGCCAGCAGTGACTCGGACAGGTTAGCCAAAAACATTCAGTACTTC. This sequence encodes CASSDSDRLAKNIQYF.

This chain links TRBV4-3 with TRBJ2-5, with TRBD2 identical over 9 bases. CDR1 LGHNA and CDR2 YSLEER come from the germline V gene. The CDR3 has 16 residues. Trimming removed 0 bases from V and 5 bases from J; junction bases left unmatched: 7. CDR3 amino acids: CASSQDRSAGGETQYF. The CDR3 coding sequence is TGCGCCAGCAGCCAAGATAGGAGTGCGGGAGGGGAGACCCAGTACTTC.

This chain connects TRBV6-5 to TRBJ1-1, with 9 positions matching TRBD1. Germline V gene data show CDR1 as MNHEY and CDR2 as SVGAGI. J lost 6 bases, V lost 2 bases, and 7 bases had no gene match. CDR3 length: 15 residues. Here the CDR3 DNA reads TGTGCCAGCAGTTACATGGACAGGGGAAGGGCTGAAGCTTTCTTT. It yields the protein CASSYMDRGRAEAFF.

This clone was detected only a few times. V gene TRBV7-2 combines with J gene TRBJ2-2, with D possibly TRBD1 on 6 matching bases. V lost 6 bases and J lost 4, with 12 bases in between. The germline V gene has CDR1 SGHTA and CDR2 FQGNSA. The CDR3 has 14 amino acids. The CDR3 loop reads CASSQQGFTGELFF. Written as DNA, the CDR3 is TGTGCCAGCAGTCAACAGGGATTCACCGGGGAGCTGTTTTTT.

V usage is TRBV10-2 and J usage is TRBJ2-1; D is possibly TRBD2 (6 bases). The CDR3 loop spans 15 amino acids. Trimming pared 5 bases from V and 8 bases from J, leaving 19 bases between. The germline V gene encodes CDR1 WSHSY and CDR2 SAAADI. The CDR3 coding sequence is TGCGCCAGCAGTTCCATCTCCAATTCGGGGGATGAGCAGTTCTTC. This codes for CASSSISNSGDEQFF.